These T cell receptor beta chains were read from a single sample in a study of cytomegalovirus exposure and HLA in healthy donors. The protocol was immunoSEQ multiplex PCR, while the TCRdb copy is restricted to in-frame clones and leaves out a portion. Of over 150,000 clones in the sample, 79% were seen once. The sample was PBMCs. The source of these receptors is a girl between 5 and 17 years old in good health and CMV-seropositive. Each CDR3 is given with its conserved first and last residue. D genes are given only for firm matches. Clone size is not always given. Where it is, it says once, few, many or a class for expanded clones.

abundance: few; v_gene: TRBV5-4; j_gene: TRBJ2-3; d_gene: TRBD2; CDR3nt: TGTGCCAGCAGCCCCCCGGGGGGGGCCCCCACAGATACGCAGTATTTT; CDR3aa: CASSPPGGAPTDTQYF
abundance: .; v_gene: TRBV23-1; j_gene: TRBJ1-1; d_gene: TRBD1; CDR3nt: TGCGCCAGCAAAGCTTCTCTCGGGACAGGGTTACCTGGCACTGAAGCTTTCTTT; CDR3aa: CASKASLGTGLPGTEAFF
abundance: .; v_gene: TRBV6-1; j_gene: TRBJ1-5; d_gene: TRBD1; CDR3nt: TGTGCCAGCAGGCCCCGTACGGGACAGCATCAGCCCCAGCATTTT; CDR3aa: CASRPRTGQHQPQHF
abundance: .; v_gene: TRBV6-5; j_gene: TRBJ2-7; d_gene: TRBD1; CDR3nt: TGTGCCAGCAGTTTTAGGACAGGGAACAACGAGCAGTACTTC; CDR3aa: CASSFRTGNNEQYF
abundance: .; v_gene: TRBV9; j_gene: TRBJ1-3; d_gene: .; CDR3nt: TGTGCCAGCAGCCCTCGGTACTCTGGAAACACCATATATTTT; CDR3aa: CASSPRYSGNTIYF
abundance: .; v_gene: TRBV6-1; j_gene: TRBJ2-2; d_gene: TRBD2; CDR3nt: TGTGCCAGCAGTGAAGTGAGCGGGGGTCTCACCGGGGAGCTGTTTTTT; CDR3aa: CASSEVSGGLTGELFF
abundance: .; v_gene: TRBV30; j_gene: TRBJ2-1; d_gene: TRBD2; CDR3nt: TGTGCCTGGAGTGTACTGGGGGGGGATGAGCAGTTCTTC; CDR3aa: CAWSVLGGDEQFF
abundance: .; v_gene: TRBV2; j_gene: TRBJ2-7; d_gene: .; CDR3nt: TGTGCCAGCAGGGAAGAGGGGAACGAGCAGTACTTC; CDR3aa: CASREEGNEQYF
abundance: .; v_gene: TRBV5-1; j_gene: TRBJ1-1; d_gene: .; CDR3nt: TGCGCCAGCAGCCACGGACGGACGGACATGAACACTGAAGCTTTCTTT; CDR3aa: CASSHGRTDMNTEAFF
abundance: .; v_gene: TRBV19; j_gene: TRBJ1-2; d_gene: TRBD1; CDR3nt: TGTGCCAGTACCTTAATGGGGGACAGATCCCTCTATGGCTACACCTTC; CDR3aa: CASTLMGDRSLYGYTF
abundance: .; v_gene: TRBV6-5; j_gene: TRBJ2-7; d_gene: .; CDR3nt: TGTGCCAGCAGTTACTCGGGCACCTCCTACGAGCAGTACTTC; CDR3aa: CASSYSGTSYEQYF
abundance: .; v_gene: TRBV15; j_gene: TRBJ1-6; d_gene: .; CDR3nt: TGTGCCACCAGCAGAGAACCGACCACTAGCTCCTATAATTCACCCCTCCACTTT; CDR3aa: CATSREPTTSSYNSPLHF
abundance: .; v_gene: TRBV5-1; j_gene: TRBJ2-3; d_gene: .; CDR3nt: TGCGCCAGCAGAACGGGGGGCTCTGTAACAGATACGCAGTATTTT; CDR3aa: CASRTGGSVTDTQYF
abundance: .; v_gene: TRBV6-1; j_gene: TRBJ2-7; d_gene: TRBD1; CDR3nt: TGTGCCAGCAGAGGGACAGGGGGGATCGAGCAGTACTTC; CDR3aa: CASRGTGGIEQYF
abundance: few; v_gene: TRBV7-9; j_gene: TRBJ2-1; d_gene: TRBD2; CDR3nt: TGTGCCAGCAGGAAGAGCGGGGGACATAACAATGAGCAGTTCTTC; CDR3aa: CASRKSGGHNNEQFF
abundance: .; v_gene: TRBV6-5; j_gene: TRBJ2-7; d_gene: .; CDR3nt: TGTGCCAGCAGTAGAGACAGTAACTACGAGCAGTACTTC; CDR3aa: CASSRDSNYEQYF
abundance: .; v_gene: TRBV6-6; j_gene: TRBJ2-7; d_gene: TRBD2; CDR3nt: TGTGCCAGCGTCCCGGCAGCGGGGCCCTACGAGCAGTACTTC; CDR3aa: CASVPAAGPYEQYF
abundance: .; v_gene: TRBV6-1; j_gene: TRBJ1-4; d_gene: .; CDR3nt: TGTGCCAGCAGACAAACAGGGAGCGGTGAAAAACTGTTTTTT; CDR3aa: CASRQTGSGEKLFF
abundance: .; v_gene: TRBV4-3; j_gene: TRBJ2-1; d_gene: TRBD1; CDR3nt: TGCGCCAGCAGCCAAGAGGTGACAGGGATGTTCTTC; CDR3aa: CASSQEVTGMFF
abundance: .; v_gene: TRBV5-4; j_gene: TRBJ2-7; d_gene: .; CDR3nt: TGTGCCAGCAGCTTGGAGCTATCCTCCTACGAGCAGTACTTC; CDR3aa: CASSLELSSYEQYF
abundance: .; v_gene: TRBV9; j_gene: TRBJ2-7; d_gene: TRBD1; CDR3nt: TGTGCCAGCAGCGCCCGGACAGGGGACCACGAGCAGTACTTC; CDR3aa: CASSARTGDHEQYF
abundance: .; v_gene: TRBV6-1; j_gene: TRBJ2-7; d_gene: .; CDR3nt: TGTGCCAGCAGTGACGGGACTTTCGCCTACGAGCAGTACTTC; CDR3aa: CASSDGTFAYEQYF
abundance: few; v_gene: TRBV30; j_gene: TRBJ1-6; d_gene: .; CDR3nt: TGTGCCTGGTCGGGGGGCATGAATTCACCCCTCCACTTT; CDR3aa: CAWSGGMNSPLHF
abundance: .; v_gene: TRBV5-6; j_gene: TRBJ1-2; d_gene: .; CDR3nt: TGTGCCAGCAGCTCGGCAGGGGCCTCCTATGGCTACACCTTC; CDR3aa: CASSSAGASYGYTF